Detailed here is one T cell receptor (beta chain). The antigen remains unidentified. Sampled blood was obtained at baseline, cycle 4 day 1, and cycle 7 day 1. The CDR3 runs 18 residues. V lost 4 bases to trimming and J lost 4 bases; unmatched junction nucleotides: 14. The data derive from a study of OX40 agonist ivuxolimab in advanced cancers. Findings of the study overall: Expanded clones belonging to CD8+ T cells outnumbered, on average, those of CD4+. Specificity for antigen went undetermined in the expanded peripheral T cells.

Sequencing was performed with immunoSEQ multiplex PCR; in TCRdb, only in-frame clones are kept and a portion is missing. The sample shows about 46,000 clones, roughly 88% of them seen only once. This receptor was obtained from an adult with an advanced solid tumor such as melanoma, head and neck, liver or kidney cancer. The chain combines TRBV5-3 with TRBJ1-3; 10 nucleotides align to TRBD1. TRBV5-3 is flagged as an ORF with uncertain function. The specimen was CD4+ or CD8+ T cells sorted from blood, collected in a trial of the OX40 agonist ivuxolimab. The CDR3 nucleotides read TGTGCCAGAAGCAGAGGACAGGGGGTGCTCCTTTCGGGAAACACCATATATTTT. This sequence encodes CARSRGQGVLLSGNTIYF.